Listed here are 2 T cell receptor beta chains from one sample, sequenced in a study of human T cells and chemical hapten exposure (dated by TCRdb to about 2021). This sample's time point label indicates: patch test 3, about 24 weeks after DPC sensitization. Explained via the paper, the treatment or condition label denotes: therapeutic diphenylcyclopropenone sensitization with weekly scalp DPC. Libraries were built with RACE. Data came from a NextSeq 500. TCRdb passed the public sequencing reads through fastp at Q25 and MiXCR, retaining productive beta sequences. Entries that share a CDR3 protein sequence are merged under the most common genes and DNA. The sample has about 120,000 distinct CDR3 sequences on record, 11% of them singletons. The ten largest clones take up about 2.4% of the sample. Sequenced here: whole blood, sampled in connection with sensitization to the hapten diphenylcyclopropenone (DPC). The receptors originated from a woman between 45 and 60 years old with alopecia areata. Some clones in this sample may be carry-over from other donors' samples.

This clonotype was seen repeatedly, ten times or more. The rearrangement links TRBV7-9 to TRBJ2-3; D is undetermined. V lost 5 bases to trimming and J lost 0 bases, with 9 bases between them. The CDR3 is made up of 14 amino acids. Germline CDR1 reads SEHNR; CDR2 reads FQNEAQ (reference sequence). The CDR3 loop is CASSLVDSTDTQYF. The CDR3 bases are TGTGCCAGCAGCCTTGTAGACAGCACAGATACGCAGTATTTT.

The CDR3 bases are TGTGCCAGCAGTTTCGACGCGAGGGCTTTCTTT. Protein product: CASSFDARAFF. V gene TRBV12-3 or TRBV12-4 combines with J gene TRBJ1-1; D is uncertain. This CDR3 region has 11 residues. Trimming took 3 bases from V and 11 from J, leaving 10 bases between them.